Below, 13 T cell receptor beta chains from the same sample are listed, as sequenced in a study of blood T cell repertoires in COVID-19. This table comes from immunoSEQ multiplex PCR, and its TCRdb copy is limited to in-frame clones, with some not included. The data contain a few hundred thousand clones, 70% to 90% of them singletons. The sequenced sample was peripheral blood. These receptors were taken from a human donor in a cohort sampled during active COVID-19.

This clone showed up just a few times. This chain connects TRBV29-1 to TRBJ2-3, with 13 positions matching TRBD2. The ends lost 6 bases at V and 6 bases at J; junction bases unmatched: 6. Germline values: CDR1 SQVTM, CDR2 ANQGSEA. CDR3 length: 14 residues. The CDR3 DNA sequence: TGCAGCGTCGGGACTAGCGGGGCGTCGGATACGCAGTATTTT. Its translation is CSVGTSGASDTQYF.

The V gene is TRBV2, the J gene TRBJ2-1; weak D call: TRBD1 (6 bases). CDR3 length: 15 amino acids. From germline, CDR1 is SNHLY and CDR2 FYNNEI. V was shortened by 2 bases and J by 7 bases, with 15 bases between the two germline ends. CDR3 in DNA: TGTGCCAGCAGTGAAAGGACATTAGGGGGTAATGAGCAGTTCTTC. This gives the protein CASSERTLGGNEQFF.

This sequence joins TRBV7-2 and TRBJ1-5; D remains unclear. This CDR3 contains 15 residues. CDR1 is SGHTA, CDR2 FQGNSA, per germline. The ends were cut back, 1 base at V and 0 bases at J, with 7 bases in the middle. The CDR3: CASSLGQFSNQPQHF. The CDR3 region has the DNA TGTGCCAGCAGCTTAGGACAATTTAGCAATCAGCCCCAGCATTTT.

This clone was counted once. This chain connects TRBV5-5 to TRBJ1-1; TRBD1 is a possible D gene (6 bases). This CDR3 comprises 13 residues. Germline V gene sequence: CDR1 SGHKS, CDR2 YYEKEE (reference sequence). The V end lost 3 bases, the J end lost 2 bases, and 8 bases lay between the germline ends. The CDR3 DNA reads TGTGCCAGCAGCTCCGGGACAAACACTGAAGCTTTCTTT. Translation: CASSSGTNTEAFF.

The chain couples TRBV11-2 to TRBJ2-1; no firm D call. The CDR3 is 16 residues long. Germline V CDR1 and CDR2: SGHAT, FQNNGV. Trimming cost V 1 base and J 0 bases, with 10 bases left between them. The DNA for the CDR3 is TGTGCCAGCAGCTTAGTTGGGCCAAACTCCTACAATGAGCAGTTCTTC. This translates into CASSLVGPNSYNEQFF.

The CDR3 DNA sequence: TGTGCCAGCAGCACACAGGGTTTCAATAATTCACCCCTCCACTTT. Amino acids: CASSTQGFNNSPLHF. The chain combines TRBV13 with TRBJ1-6; tentatively, D is TRBD1 (6 bases). Trimming removed 5 bases at V and 5 bases at J, with 13 bases between. Germline CDR1 and CDR2: PRHDT and FYEKMQ (reference sequence). The CDR3 runs to 15 residues.

This chain joins TRBV4-1 and TRBJ1-3, with TRBD1 identical over 8 bases. Germline assignment: CDR1 MGHRA and CDR2 YSYEKL. The CDR3 spans 18 residues. V dropped 0 bases and J dropped 1; count of bases not matched to a gene: 8. CDR3 in DNA: TGCGCCAGCAGCCAAGAAGGGACAGGCGCCAGTTCTGGAAACACCATATATTTT. It is translated as CASSQEGTGASSGNTIYF.

The chain recombines TRBV30 with TRBJ1-4, with unresolved D. The CDR3 runs to 14 residues. Germline loops: CDR1 GTSNPN, CDR2 SVGIG (reference sequence). Trimming stripped 1 base from V and 5 bases from J, with 11 bases between. CDR3 in DNA: TGTGCCTGGAGTGGCGCAGGTGCGAATGAAAAACTGTTTTTT. Amino acid sequence: CAWSGAGANEKLFF. The full variable domain, in which reference TRBV30 and TRBJ1-4 provide the parts outside the CDR3, is SQTIHQWPATLVQPVGSPLSLECTVEGTSNPNLYWYRQAAGRGLQLLFYSVGIGQISSEVPQNLSASRPQDRQFILSSKKLLLSDSGFYLCAWSGAGANEKLFFGSGTQLSVL.

The chain employs TRBV6-5 and TRBJ2-3; D possibly corresponds to TRBD2 (6 bases). This CDR3 is 13 amino acids long. The germline gives CDR1 MNHEY, CDR2 SVGAGI. V was shortened by 9 bases and J by 5 bases, with 15 bases between the two germline ends. CDR3 protein: CASSAGPLDTQYF. In DNA form, the CDR3 reads TGTGCCAGTTCAGCGGGTCCTCTAGATACGCAGTATTTT.

The V call is TRBV12-3 or TRBV12-4, the J call TRBJ1-2, with a tentative D call TRBD1 (5 bases). The CDR3 loop spans 12 amino acids. The V and J ends lost 5 bases and 3 bases respectively, with 7 bases between them. CDR3 sequence: CASSPGDYGYTF. For the CDR3, the DNA is TGTGCCAGCAGTCCGGGGGACTATGGCTACACCTTC.

The chain links TRBV6-6 to TRBJ2-3, with 8 bases lining up with TRBD2. CDR1 MNHNY and CDR2 SVGAGI come from the germline V gene (reference sequence). CDR3 length: 15 residues. Trimming removed 6 bases from V and 0 bases from J; junction bases left unmatched: 5. The CDR3 loop reads CASSRERGSTDTQYF. The CDR3 DNA sequence: TGTGCCAGCAGCCGTGAGCGGGGGAGCACAGATACGCAGTATTTT.

J is TRBJ2-3 and V is TRBV10-3; D is possibly TRBD1 (6 bases). CDR1 and CDR2 from the germline V gene are ENHRY and SYGVKD. Trimming removed 2 bases at V and 1 base at J, with 10 bases between. This CDR3 comprises 15 residues. The CDR3 region is CAISEGGSGTDTQYF. The CDR3 coding sequence is TGTGCCATCAGTGAGGGGGGCTCGGGCACAGATACGCAGTATTTT.

The chain carries TRBV24-1 and TRBJ1-5, with D unclear. The length of the CDR3 is 16 residues. Trimming took off 4 bases at V and 4 bases at J, with 16 bases between the two ends. Germline values: CDR1 KGHDR, CDR2 SFDVKD. The CDR3: CATSDPLGSTNQPQHF. The DNA for the CDR3 is TGTGCCACCAGTGACCCTTTGGGGAGCACGAATCAGCCCCAGCATTTT.